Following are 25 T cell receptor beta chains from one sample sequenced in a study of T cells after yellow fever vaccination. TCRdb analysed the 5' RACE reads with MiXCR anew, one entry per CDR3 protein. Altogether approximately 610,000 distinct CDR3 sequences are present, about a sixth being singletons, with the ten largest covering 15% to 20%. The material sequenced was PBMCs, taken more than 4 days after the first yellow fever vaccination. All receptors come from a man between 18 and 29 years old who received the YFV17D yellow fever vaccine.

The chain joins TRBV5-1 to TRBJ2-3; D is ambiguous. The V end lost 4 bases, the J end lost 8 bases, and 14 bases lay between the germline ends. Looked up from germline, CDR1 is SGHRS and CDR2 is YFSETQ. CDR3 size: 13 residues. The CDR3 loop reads CASSEDGGSTQYF. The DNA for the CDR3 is TGCGCCAGCAGCGAGGACGGTGGCAGTACGCAGTATTTT.

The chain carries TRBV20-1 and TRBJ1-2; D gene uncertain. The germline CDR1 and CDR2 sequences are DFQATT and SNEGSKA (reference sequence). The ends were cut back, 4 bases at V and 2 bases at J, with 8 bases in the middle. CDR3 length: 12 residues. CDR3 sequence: CSATPNNYGYTF. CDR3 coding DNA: TGCAGTGCTACGCCGAACAACTATGGCTACACCTTC.

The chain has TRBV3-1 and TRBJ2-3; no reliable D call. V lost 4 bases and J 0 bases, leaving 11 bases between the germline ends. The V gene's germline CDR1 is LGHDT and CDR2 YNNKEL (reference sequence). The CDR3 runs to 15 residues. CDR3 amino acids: CASSPRSISTDTQYF. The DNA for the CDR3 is TGTGCCAGCAGCCCTCGCAGCATCAGCACAGATACGCAGTATTTT.

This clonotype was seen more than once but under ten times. The CDR3: CASSHGRRGASTDTQYF. The CDR3 bases are TGCGCCAGCAGCCATGGCCGGCGGGGGGCGAGCACAGATACGCAGTATTTT. This chain links TRBV4-1 with TRBJ2-3; 8 bases line up with TRBD2. The CDR3 covers 17 residues. Germline CDR1 is MGHRA and CDR2 is YSYEKL. The junction had 8 bases not matched to a gene; V was cut back by 3 bases and J by 0 bases.

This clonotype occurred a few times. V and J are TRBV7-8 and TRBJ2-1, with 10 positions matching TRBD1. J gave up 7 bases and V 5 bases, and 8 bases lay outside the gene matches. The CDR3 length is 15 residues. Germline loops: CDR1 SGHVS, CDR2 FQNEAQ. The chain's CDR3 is CASSLWTGGSNEQFF. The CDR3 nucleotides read TGTGCCAGCAGCCTTTGGACAGGGGGTTCAAATGAGCAGTTCTTC. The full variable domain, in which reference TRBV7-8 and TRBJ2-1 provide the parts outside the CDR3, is GAGVSQSPRYKVAKRGQDVALRCDPISGHVSLFWYQQALGQGPEFLTYFQNEAQLDKSGLPSDRFFAERPEGSVSTLKIQRTQQEDSAVYLCASSLWTGGSNEQFFGPGTRLTVL.

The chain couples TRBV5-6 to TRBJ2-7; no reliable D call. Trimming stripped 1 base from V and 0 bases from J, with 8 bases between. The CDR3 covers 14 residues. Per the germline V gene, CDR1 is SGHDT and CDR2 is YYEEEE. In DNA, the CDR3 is TGTGCCAGCAGCTTGTTGGATAGCTCCTACGAGCAGTACGTC. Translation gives CASSLLDSSYEQYV.

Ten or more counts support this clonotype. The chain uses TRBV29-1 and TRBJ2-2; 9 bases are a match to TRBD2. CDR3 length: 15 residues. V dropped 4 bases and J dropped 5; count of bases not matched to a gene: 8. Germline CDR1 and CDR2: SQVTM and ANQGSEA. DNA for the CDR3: TGCAGCGTTGGTGGCGGGGGGGCGAGGACCGGGGAGCTGTTTTTT. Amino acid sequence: CSVGGGGARTGELFF.

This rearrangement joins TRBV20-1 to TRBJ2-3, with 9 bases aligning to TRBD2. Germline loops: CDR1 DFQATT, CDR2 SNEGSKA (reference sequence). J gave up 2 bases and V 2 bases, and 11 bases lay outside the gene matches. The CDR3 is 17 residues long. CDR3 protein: CSARPGRASGITDTQYF. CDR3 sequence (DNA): TGCAGTGCTAGACCGGGAAGGGCTAGCGGGATCACAGATACGCAGTATTTT.

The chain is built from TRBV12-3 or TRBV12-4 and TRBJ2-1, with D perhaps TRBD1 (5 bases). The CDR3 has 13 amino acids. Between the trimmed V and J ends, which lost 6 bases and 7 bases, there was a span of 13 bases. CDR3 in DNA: TGTGCCAGCAGCAAACCAGACAGTAATGAGCAGTTCTTC. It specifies CASSKPDSNEQFF.

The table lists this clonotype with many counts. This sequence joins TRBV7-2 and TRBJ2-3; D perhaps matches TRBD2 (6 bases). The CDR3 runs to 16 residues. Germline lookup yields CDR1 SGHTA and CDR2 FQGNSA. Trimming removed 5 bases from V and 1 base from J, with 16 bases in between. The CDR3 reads CASSPGGRGGTDTQYF. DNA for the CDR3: TGTGCCAGCAGCCCAGGCGGTCGCGGGGGCACAGATACGCAGTATTTT.

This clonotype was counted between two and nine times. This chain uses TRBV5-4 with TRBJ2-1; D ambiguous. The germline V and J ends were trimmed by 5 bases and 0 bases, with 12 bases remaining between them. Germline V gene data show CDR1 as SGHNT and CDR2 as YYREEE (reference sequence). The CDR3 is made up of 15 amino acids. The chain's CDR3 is CASSYGQSSYNEQFF. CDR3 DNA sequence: TGTGCCAGCAGTTACGGGCAGAGCTCCTACAATGAGCAGTTCTTC.

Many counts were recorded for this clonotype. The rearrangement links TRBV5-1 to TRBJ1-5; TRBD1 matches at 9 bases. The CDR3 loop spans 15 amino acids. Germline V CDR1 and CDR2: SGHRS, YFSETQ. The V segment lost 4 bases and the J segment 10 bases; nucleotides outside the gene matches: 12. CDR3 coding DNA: TGCGCCAGCAGCATGTTCCCGGGACAGGGACAACCCCAGCATTTT. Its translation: CASSMFPGQGQPQHF.

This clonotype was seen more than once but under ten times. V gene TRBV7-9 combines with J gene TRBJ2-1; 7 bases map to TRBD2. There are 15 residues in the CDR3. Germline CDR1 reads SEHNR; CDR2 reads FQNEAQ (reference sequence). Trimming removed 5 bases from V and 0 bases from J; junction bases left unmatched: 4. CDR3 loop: CASSHGGSSYNEQFF. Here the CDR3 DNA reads TGTGCCAGCAGCCACGGGGGGAGCTCCTACAATGAGCAGTTCTTC.

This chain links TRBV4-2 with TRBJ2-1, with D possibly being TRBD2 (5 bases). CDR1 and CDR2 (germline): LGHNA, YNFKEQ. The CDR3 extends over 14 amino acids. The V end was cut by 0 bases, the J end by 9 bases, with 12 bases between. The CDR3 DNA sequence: TGTGCCAGCAGCCAAGAAGGCCTAGCTGGTGAGCAGTTCTTC. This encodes CASSQEGLAGEQFF.

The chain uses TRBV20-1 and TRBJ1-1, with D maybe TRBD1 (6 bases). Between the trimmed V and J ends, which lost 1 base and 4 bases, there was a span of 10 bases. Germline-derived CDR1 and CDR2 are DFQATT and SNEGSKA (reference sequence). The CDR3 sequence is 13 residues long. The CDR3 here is CSARVGAGTEAFF. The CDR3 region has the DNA TGCAGTGCTAGAGTGGGGGCAGGCACTGAAGCTTTCTTT.

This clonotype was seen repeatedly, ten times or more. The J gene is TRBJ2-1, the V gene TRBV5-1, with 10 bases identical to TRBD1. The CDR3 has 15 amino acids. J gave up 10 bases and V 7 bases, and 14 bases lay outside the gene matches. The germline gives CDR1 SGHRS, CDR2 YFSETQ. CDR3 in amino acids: CASGPGQGSFEEQFF. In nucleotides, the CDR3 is TGCGCCAGCGGGCCGGGACAGGGGTCTTTCGAAGAGCAGTTCTTC. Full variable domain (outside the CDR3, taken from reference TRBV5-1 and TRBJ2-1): KAGVTQTPRYLIKTRGQQVTLSCSPISGHRSVSWYQQTPGQGLQFLFEYFSETQRNKGNFPGRFSGRQFSNSRSEMNVSTLELGDSALYLCASGPGQGSFEEQFFGPGTRLTVL.

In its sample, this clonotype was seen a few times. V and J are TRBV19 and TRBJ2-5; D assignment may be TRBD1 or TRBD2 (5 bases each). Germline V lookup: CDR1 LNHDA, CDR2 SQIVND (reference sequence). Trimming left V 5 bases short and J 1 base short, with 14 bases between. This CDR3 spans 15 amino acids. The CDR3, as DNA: TGTGCCAGTAGTCCTCGGGACGGACTCCAAGAGACCCAGTACTTC. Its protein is CASSPRDGLQETQYF.

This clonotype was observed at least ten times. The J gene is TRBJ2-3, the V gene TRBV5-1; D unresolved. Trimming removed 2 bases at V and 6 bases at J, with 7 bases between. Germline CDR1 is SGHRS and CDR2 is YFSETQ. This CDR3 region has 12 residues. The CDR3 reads CASSLERDTQYF. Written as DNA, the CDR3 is TGCGCCAGCAGCTTAGAACGCGATACGCAGTATTTT.

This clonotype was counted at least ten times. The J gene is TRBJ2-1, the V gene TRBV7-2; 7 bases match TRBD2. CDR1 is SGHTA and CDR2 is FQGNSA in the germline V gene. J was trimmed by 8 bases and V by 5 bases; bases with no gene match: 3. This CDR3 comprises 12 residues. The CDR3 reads CASSPGRDEQFF. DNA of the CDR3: TGTGCCAGCAGCCCAGGGAGGGATGAGCAGTTCTTC.

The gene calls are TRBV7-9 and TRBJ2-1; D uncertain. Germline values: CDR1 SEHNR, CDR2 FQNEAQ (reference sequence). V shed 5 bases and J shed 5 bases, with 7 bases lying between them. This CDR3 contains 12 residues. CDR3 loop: CASSPTHNEQFF. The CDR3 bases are TGTGCCAGCAGCCCGACCCACAATGAGCAGTTCTTC.

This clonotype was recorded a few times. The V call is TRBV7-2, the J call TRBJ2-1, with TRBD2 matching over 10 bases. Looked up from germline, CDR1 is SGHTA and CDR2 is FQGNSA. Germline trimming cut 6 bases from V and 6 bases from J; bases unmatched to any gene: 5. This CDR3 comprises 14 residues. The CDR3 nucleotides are TGTGCCAGCAGAGTAGCGGGGGGTCCCAATGAGCAGTTCTTC. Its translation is CASRVAGGPNEQFF.

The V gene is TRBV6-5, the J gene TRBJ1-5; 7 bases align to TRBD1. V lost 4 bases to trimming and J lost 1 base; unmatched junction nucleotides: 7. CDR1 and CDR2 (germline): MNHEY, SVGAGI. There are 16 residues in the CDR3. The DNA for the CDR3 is TGTGCCAGCAGTTTCGGACAGGTCGGGAGCAATCAGCCCCAGCATTTT. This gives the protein CASSFGQVGSNQPQHF.

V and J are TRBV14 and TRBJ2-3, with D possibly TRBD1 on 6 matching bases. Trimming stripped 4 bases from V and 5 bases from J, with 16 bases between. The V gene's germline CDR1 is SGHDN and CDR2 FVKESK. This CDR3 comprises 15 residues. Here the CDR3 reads CASSPLTGPGDTQYF. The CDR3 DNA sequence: TGTGCCAGCAGCCCGTTAACAGGGCCCGGAGATACGCAGTATTTT. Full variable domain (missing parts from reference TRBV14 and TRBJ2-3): EAGVTQFPSHSVIEKGQTVTLRCDPISGHDNLYWYRRVMGKEIKFLLHFVKESKQDESGMPNNRFLAERTGGTYSTLKVQPAELEDSGVYFCASSPLTGPGDTQYFGPGTRLTVL.

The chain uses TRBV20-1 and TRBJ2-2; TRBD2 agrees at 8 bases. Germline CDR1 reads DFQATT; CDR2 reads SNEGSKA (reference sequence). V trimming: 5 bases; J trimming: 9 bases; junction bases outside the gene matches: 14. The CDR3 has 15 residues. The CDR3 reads CSAPMAGGSNRELFF. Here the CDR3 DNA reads TGCAGTGCTCCCATGGCGGGGGGTTCGAATCGGGAGCTGTTTTTT.

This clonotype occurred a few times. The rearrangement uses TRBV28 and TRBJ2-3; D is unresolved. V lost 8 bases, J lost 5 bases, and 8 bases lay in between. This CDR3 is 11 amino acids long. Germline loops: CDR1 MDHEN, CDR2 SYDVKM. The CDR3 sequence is CASVGVDTQYF. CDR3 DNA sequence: TGTGCCAGCGTCGGAGTAGATACGCAGTATTTT.